This T cell receptor beta chain is drawn from a study of T cell repertoires in cytomegalovirus infection. Study in general: The public TCR beta signatures pointed to both CMV infection and matching HLA type. Study results and caveats: The ex vivo response showed dominance by HLA-C-restricted CMV-specific TCR beta clonotypes. Identification of carriers of CMV plus the relevant HLA was performed using cumulative public TCR beta family frequency.

TCRdb ran MiXCR on the reads and lists one entry per CDR3 protein. This sample yields fewer than 550,000 distinct CDR3 sequences, of which roughly 31% are seen a single time; about 13% belongs to the top ten. The ends were cut back, 6 bases at V and 1 base at J, with 16 bases in the middle. This CDR3 spans 16 amino acids. Germline values: CDR1 SNHLY, CDR2 FYNNEI. As to this clonotype: Antigen unknown.

Sequencing was carried out using PBMCs. The chain joins TRBV2 to TRBJ1-5; D might be TRBD1 (6 bases). The receptor's source is a human donor in good health (CMV status not recorded). Some clones in this sample may be carry-over from other donors' samples. CDR3 sequence: CASRETGRLSNQPQHF. CDR3 sequence (DNA): TGTGCCAGCAGGGAAACAGGGAGGTTGAGCAATCAGCCCCAGCATTTT. The variable domain in full, completed from reference TRBV2 and TRBJ1-5, reads EPEVTQTPSHQVTQMGQEVILRCVPISNHLYFYWYRQILGQKVEFLVSFYNNEISEKSEIFDDQFSVERPDGSNFTLKIRSTKLEDSAMYFCASRETGRLSNQPQHFGDGTRLSIL.